This T cell receptor beta chain was observed in a study of CD8+ T cells in alopecia areata. The treatment here: oral pan-JAK inhibitor, 5-10 mg twice daily. The sequencing template was cDNA reverse transcribed from extracted RNA. This table comes from immunoSEQ multiplex PCR, and its TCRdb copy is limited to in-frame clones, with some not included. The table records under 200,000 clones, 55% to 75% of them present only once. J was trimmed by 1 base and V by 7 bases; bases with no gene match: 4. Germline V CDR1 and CDR2: SQVTM, ANQGSEA. This CDR3 spans 13 amino acids. The input for sequencing was CD4+ T cells sorted from blood, taken at week 24, from a patient treated with tofacitinib. The receptor's source is a human donor with alopecia areata. The chain links TRBV29-1 to TRBJ1-1, with 9 bases that match TRBD1. The CDR3 sequence is CSELTGGNTEAFF. The CDR3 DNA is TGCAGCGAGTTGACAGGGGGGAACACTGAAGCTTTCTTT.